This passage covers 32 T cell receptor beta chains from one sample sequenced in a study of naive and memory T cell subsets. General study results and limits: Especially in CD8 cells, naive repertoires contained a few larger clonotypes, possibly CD45RA-re-expressing memory cells.

The beta constant-region primer was an equimolar mix of two oligonucleotides covering TRBC1 and TRBC2. Nested alpha and beta constant-region primers with the SP2 primer drove four PCR rounds on ligated cDNA. TCRdb processed the UMI-ligation and nested PCR reads anew with MiXCR; each CDR3 protein has one entry. The sample carries approximately 150,000 distinct CDR3 sequences, more than 15% recorded once. Antigens of these TCRs are unknown. Sequenced sample: naive CD8+ T cells from blood. These receptor sequences come from a human donor in good health.

The V call is TRBV20-1, the J call TRBJ2-4; 11 nucleotides line up with TRBD1. The CDR3 is made up of 17 amino acids. V was pared by 3 bases and J by 6 bases, with 13 bases of the junction left unmatched. From germline, CDR1 is DFQATT and CDR2 SNEGSKA (reference sequence). As DNA, the CDR3 is TGCAGTGCTAGTCGTCGGCGGCGGGACAGGGGGTCAAACATTCAGTACTTC. Amino acid sequence: CSASRRRRDRGSNIQYF.

The V call is TRBV12-3 or TRBV12-4, the J call TRBJ1-5, with D perhaps matching TRBD1 (5 bases). The CDR3 extends over 15 amino acids. V lost 5 bases and J 0 bases, leaving 11 bases between the germline ends. CDR3 in amino acids: CASSTQVTSNQPQHF. CDR3 DNA sequence: TGTGCCAGCAGTACACAGGTTACTAGCAATCAGCCCCAGCATTTT.

This chain connects TRBV19 to TRBJ2-1; D might be TRBD1 (6 bases). This CDR3 is built from 13 residues. CDR1 is LNHDA and CDR2 is SQIVND in the germline V gene (reference sequence). The V and J ends lost 3 bases and 3 bases respectively, with 6 bases between them. The CDR3 bases are TGTGCCAGTAGTATGACAGGCTACAATGAGCAGTTCTTC. Protein sequence: CASSMTGYNEQFF.

At least ten counts were recorded for this clonotype. The chain couples TRBV7-9 to TRBJ2-5, with TRBD1 matching over 8 bases. Germline V gives CDR1 SEHNR, CDR2 FQNEAQ (reference sequence). V lost 7 bases, J lost 5 bases, and 9 bases stayed unmatched. The CDR3 covers 14 residues. The CDR3 region has the DNA TGTGCCAGCAACGGACAGGGTTTGAGGGAGACCCAGTACTTC. It codes for CASNGQGLRETQYF.

This clonotype was recorded a few times. The gene calls are TRBV12-3 or TRBV12-4 and TRBJ2-7; D not certain. The V gene lost 7 bases and the J gene lost 4 bases, with 8 bases spanning the gap. The CDR3 sequence is 11 residues long. The CDR3 loop is CASKNSYEQYF. The CDR3, as DNA: TGTGCCAGCAAGAACAGTTACGAGCAGTACTTC.

The chain is built from TRBV6-6 and TRBJ2-7, with TRBD1 matching 8 bases. The CDR3 runs 13 residues. Losses at the gene ends were 6 bases for V and 5 bases for J; bases not matched to a gene: 6. Germline lookup yields CDR1 MNHNY and CDR2 SVGAGI (reference sequence). CDR3: CASRDRARDEQYF. In DNA, the CDR3 is TGTGCCAGCAGGGACAGGGCGAGGGACGAGCAGTACTTC.

The chain couples TRBV9 to TRBJ2-7; possibly TRBD1 for D (6 bases). The CDR3 totals 15 residues. The V gene's germline CDR1 is SGDLS and CDR2 YYNGEE. V gave up 0 bases and J gave up 3 bases, with 13 bases separating them. The CDR3 protein is CASSVGPGAGYEQYF. DNA for the CDR3: TGTGCCAGCAGCGTAGGCCCAGGGGCAGGCTACGAGCAGTACTTC.

This clonotype was recorded once. The chain carries TRBV2 and TRBJ1-2, with TRBD1 as a possible D gene (5 bases). CDR3 length: 14 amino acids. V was trimmed by 7 bases and J by 4 bases, leaving 16 bases between them. Germline V gene data show CDR1 as SNHLY and CDR2 as FYNNEI. In DNA, the CDR3 is TGTGCCAGCACCAAGAGGGAGGGGATCTATGGCTACACCTTC. Translated: CASTKREGIYGYTF.

The DNA of the CDR3 is TGTGCCAGCACCAAAACAGGGGGCGCCCATGGCTACACCTTC. Protein sequence: CASTKTGGAHGYTF. The chain recombines TRBV28 with TRBJ1-2, with 9 nucleotides matching TRBD1. Germline V lookup: CDR1 MDHEN, CDR2 SYDVKM. The trim removed 7 bases at V and 6 bases at J, leaving 9 bases unmatched. This CDR3 spans 14 amino acids.

The V call is TRBV27, the J call TRBJ2-1, with 13 bases matching TRBD2. The V segment lost 3 bases and the J segment 8 bases; nucleotides outside the gene matches: 1. This CDR3 has 14 residues. Germline V CDR1 and CDR2: MNHEY, SMNVEV (reference sequence). CDR3 amino acids: CASSFGLAGDEQFF. Written as DNA, the CDR3 is TGTGCCAGCAGTTTCGGACTAGCGGGAGATGAGCAGTTCTTC.

This clonotype turned up a few times. This sequence joins TRBV28 and TRBJ2-7, with 13 bases identical to TRBD2. Germline V CDR1 and CDR2: MDHEN, SYDVKM. The CDR3 runs to 16 residues. The trim removed 4 bases at V and 1 base at J, leaving 4 bases unmatched. CDR3: CASSSGTSGNSYEQYF. DNA for the CDR3: TGTGCCAGCAGTTCGGGGACTAGCGGGAATTCCTACGAGCAGTACTTC.

The chain has TRBV14 and TRBJ2-7, with 8 positions matching TRBD2. Trimming took 1 base from V and 0 from J; bases not matched to a gene: 2. CDR3 length: 15 amino acids. The V gene's germline CDR1 is SGHDN and CDR2 FVKESK. CDR3 loop: CASSQGGRFSYEQYF. CDR3 DNA: TGTGCCAGCAGCCAAGGCGGGAGGTTCTCCTACGAGCAGTACTTC.

The chain employs TRBV4-1 and TRBJ2-7; possible D gene TRBD1, 6 bases. The CDR3 contains 17 residues. The V end lost 1 base, the J end lost 4 bases, and 20 bases lay between the germline ends. The V gene's germline CDR1 is MGHRA and CDR2 YSYEKL. The CDR3 region is CASSQGGPRQGEYEQYF. The DNA of the CDR3 is TGCGCCAGCAGCCAAGGGGGGCCGAGGCAAGGTGAATACGAGCAGTACTTC.

This clonotype was counted a few times. The chain couples TRBV6-5 to TRBJ1-2; D not resolved. V lost 6 bases and J lost 5, with 7 bases in between. Looked up from germline, CDR1 is MNHEY and CDR2 is SVGAGI. The CDR3 is 11 residues long. The CDR3 DNA follows: TGTGCCAGCAGGGACGGGTATGGCTACACCTTC. This sequence encodes CASRDGYGYTF.

This chain links TRBV10-3 with TRBJ2-2; no clear D. Trimming shortened V by 6 bases and J by 6 bases, and 11 bases separated the two germline ends. Germline assignment: CDR1 ENHRY and CDR2 SYGVKD. The length of the CDR3 is 13 residues. DNA of the CDR3: TGTGCCATCAGATCGTCCGGCCCCGGGGAGCTGTTTTTT. This translates into CAIRSSGPGELFF.

This chain links TRBV7-9 with TRBJ1-3, with TRBD1 as a possible D gene (5 bases). Trimming removed 9 bases from V and 2 bases from J, with 11 bases in between. Germline V gene data show CDR1 as SEHNR and CDR2 as FQNEAQ (reference sequence). The CDR3 runs 13 residues. CDR3 coding DNA: TGTGCCAGTTTGGACACTACTGGAAACACCATATATTTT. Protein: CASLDTTGNTIYF.

The V call is TRBV27, the J call TRBJ1-5; a possible D gene is TRBD1 (5 bases). Germline assignment: CDR1 MNHEY and CDR2 SMNVEV (reference sequence). CDR3 length: 14 amino acids. The V end lost 3 bases, the J end lost 4 bases, and 10 bases lay between the germline ends. CDR3 sequence reads: CASSFGTENQPQHF. The CDR3 region has the DNA TGTGCCAGCAGTTTCGGGACGGAGAATCAGCCCCAGCATTTT.

This chain joins TRBV12-3 or TRBV12-4 and TRBJ2-1; perhaps TRBD2 as D (6 bases). V lost 3 bases and J lost 13, with 22 bases in between. The CDR3 is made up of 15 amino acids. CDR3 sequence (DNA): TGTGCCAGCAGTTTCCCCGGGACTTGGGATAACGGACAGTTCTTC. This translates into CASSFPGTWDNGQFF.

This clonotype was detected a few times. The genes are TRBV29-1 and TRBJ2-7; weak D call: TRBD2 (7 bases). Trimming removed 4 bases at V and 3 bases at J, with 19 bases between. Germline CDR1 is SQVTM and CDR2 is ANQGSEA. The CDR3 extends over 15 amino acids. This CDR3 reads CSVAGGGRPIYEQYF. The CDR3 DNA follows: TGCAGCGTTGCGGGGGGCGGGAGACCCATCTACGAGCAGTACTTC.

The chain has TRBV29-1 and TRBJ1-5; TRBD1 matches at 8 bases. Germline V gene lookup returns CDR1 SQVTM and CDR2 ANQGSEA. The CDR3 sequence is 14 residues long. The junction had 2 bases not matched to a gene; V was cut back by 4 bases and J by 0 bases. The CDR3 coding sequence is TGCAGCGTTGGGACAGGGATTAGCAATCAGCCCCAGCATTTT. Protein: CSVGTGISNQPQHF.

This chain connects TRBV12-3 or TRBV12-4 to TRBJ2-1; D not certain. The CDR3 has 13 amino acids. Deletions cut 8 bases from V and 11 bases from J, with 19 bases between. The CDR3 sequence is CASRSGLAVQQFF. CDR3 coding DNA: TGTGCCAGCCGCTCTGGGCTCGCGGTCCAGCAGTTCTTC.

V and J are TRBV28 and TRBJ1-5, with no clear D. CDR3 length: 11 amino acids. The V end lost 7 bases, the J end lost 9 bases, and 10 bases lay between the germline ends. Germline V gene sequence: CDR1 MDHEN, CDR2 SYDVKM. Written as DNA, the CDR3 is TGTGCCAGCACCGTCGGCGGGCCCCAGCATTTT. It encodes CASTVGGPQHF.

The chain links TRBV27 to TRBJ2-7; no firm D call. Germline loops: CDR1 MNHEY, CDR2 SMNVEV (reference sequence). The V and J ends lost 9 bases and 5 bases respectively, with 8 bases between them. The CDR3 loop spans 10 amino acids. The CDR3 DNA reads as TGTGCCAGTGGGTCCCACGAGCAGTACTTC. Translating it yields CASGSHEQYF.

CDR3 protein: CASNRLAGGIYGYEQYF. CDR3 bases: TGTGCCAGCAACCGACTAGCGGGAGGAATTTACGGCTACGAGCAGTACTTC. The chain joins TRBV13 to TRBJ2-7, with 13 bases lining up with TRBD2. CDR3 size: 17 residues. Germline V gene lookup returns CDR1 PRHDT and CDR2 FYEKMQ (reference sequence). Trimming at V came to 7 bases and at J to 3 bases, leaving 12 bases not matched to a gene.

Only a few counts were recorded for this clonotype. The J gene is TRBJ1-1, the V gene TRBV5-1, with D uncertain. The CDR3 is 17 amino acids. V lost 5 bases and J lost 1, with 21 bases in between. Germline CDR1 reads SGHRS; CDR2 reads YFSETQ. The CDR3 region has the DNA TGCGCCAGCAGAACCTTGGAGGGAGGAACTTCGAACACTGAAGCTTTCTTT. Its protein product is CASRTLEGGTSNTEAFF. The full variable domain, rest sourced from reference TRBV5-1 and TRBJ1-1, is KAGVTQTPRYLIKTRGQQVTLSCSPISGHRSVSWYQQTPGQGLQFLFEYFSETQRNKGNFPGRFSGRQFSNSRSEMNVSTLELGDSALYLCASRTLEGGTSNTEAFFGQGTRLTVV.

The table lists this clonotype with a few counts. The V and J genes are TRBV6-6 and TRBJ1-2; D may be TRBD1 (5 bases). The germline V gene encodes CDR1 MNHNY and CDR2 SVGAGI (reference sequence). V lost 7 bases and J lost 4, with 16 bases in between. This CDR3 spans 14 amino acids. The CDR3 DNA reads as TGTGCCAGCAATAACGCGGGGGGAGCCTATGGCTACACCTTC. As protein: CASNNAGGAYGYTF.

This clonotype showed up just a few times. The J gene is TRBJ2-1, the V gene TRBV7-8; D call uncertain. The V gene lost 1 base and the J gene lost 5 bases, with 9 bases spanning the gap. This CDR3 is 14 amino acids long. The germline gives CDR1 SGHVS, CDR2 FQNEAQ. CDR3 amino acids: CASSLDGSHNEQFF. For the CDR3, the DNA is TGTGCCAGCAGCTTAGATGGCTCACACAATGAGCAGTTCTTC.

The V gene is TRBV4-1, the J gene TRBJ2-4; D gene uncertain. The CDR3 runs 18 residues. V was shortened by 0 bases and J by 0 bases, with 15 bases between the two germline ends. CDR1 and CDR2 (germline): MGHRA, YSYEKL. CDR3 DNA: TGCGCCAGCAGCCAAGAGGATTGGAGCGTTCTAGCCAAAAACATTCAGTACTTC. Protein: CASSQEDWSVLAKNIQYF.

The V and J genes are TRBV6-5 and TRBJ1-1; D is undetermined. Trimming removed 1 base at V and 1 base at J, with 10 bases between. The germline V gene encodes CDR1 MNHEY and CDR2 SVGAGI. The CDR3 is 15 residues long. The CDR3 bases are TGTGCCAGCAGTTACTTCTCATATAAGAACACTGAAGCTTTCTTT. Translated: CASSYFSYKNTEAFF.

This chain connects TRBV28 to TRBJ2-5, with TRBD1 matching over 8 bases. The germline V gene has CDR1 MDHEN and CDR2 SYDVKM. CDR3 length equals 16 residues. Trimming at V came to 2 bases and at J to 1 base, leaving 6 bases not matched to a gene. CDR3 protein: CASSLEQGGGQETQYF. In DNA form, the CDR3 reads TGTGCCAGCAGTTTAGAACAGGGGGGTGGCCAAGAGACCCAGTACTTC.

Note on this clonotype: The junction and the germline gene differ at one end; a read error may be behind it. The J gene is TRBJ2-1, the V gene TRBV30; possibly TRBD1 for D (6 bases). Germline V gives CDR1 GTSNPN, CDR2 SVGIG (reference sequence). This CDR3 has 11 amino acids. The CDR3 spells CAWSDGTPEVF. The DNA of the CDR3 is TGTGCCTGGAGTGACGGGACACCGGAGGTCTTC.

The chain links TRBV9 to TRBJ2-6; possibly TRBD1 or TRBD2 for D (5 bases each). The CDR3 loop spans 13 amino acids. V lost 5 bases and J 2 bases, leaving 5 bases between the germline ends. Germline CDR1 reads SGDLS; CDR2 reads YYNGEE. This chain's CDR3 is CASRGAGANVLTF. CDR3 sequence (DNA): TGTGCCAGCAGGGGGGCTGGGGCCAACGTCCTGACTTTC.